The source of this T cell receptor beta chain is a study of blood T cell repertoires in COVID-19. Background on the study: Sites in the United States, Italy and Spain provided acute and convalescent COVID-19 samples. The analysed material was cDNA or gDNA that came from T cells, B-cell-depleted T cells, or PBMCs.

Source study methods: How many nucleated cells were present was estimated from reference gene primer amplification. The table came from immunoSEQ multiplex PCR; TCRdb's copy has only in-frame clones and leaves some out. V and J calls plus clone size are reproduced from that table; the DNA served to infer D and trimming. Here the sample spans 250,000 to 300,000 clones, approximately 90% being singletons. The CDR3 sequence is 17 residues long. V was trimmed by 7 bases and J by 0 bases, leaving 20 bases between them. The germline gives CDR1 LNHDA, CDR2 SQIVND (reference sequence). The V call is TRBV19, the J call TRBJ2-3; D remains ambiguous. This receptor was taken from a woman aged 40 to 55 with acute or convalescent COVID-19. What was sequenced was peripheral blood. CDR3 protein: CASTPQRGDSSTDTQYF. Here the CDR3 DNA reads TGTGCCAGTACCCCTCAGAGAGGAGACTCTAGCACAGATACGCAGTATTTT. Together with reference TRBV19 and TRBJ2-3, the CDR3 gives the full variable domain: DGGITQSPKYLFRKEGQNVTLSCEQNLNHDAMYWYRQDPGQGLRLIYYSQIVNDFQKGDIAEGYSVSREKKESFPLTVTSAQKNPTAFYLCASTPQRGDSSTDTQYFGPGTRLTVL.